This T cell receptor (beta chain) was recorded in a study of identical twins. Study-wide findings and caveats: Out-of-frame beta sequences exhibited a weaker degree of excess twin sharing. Abundant beta clonotypes from cord blood bore fewer insertions; memory repertoires lacked this pattern.

CDR1 is SGHTA and CDR2 is FQGNSA in the germline V gene. The CDR3 is 16 amino acids. Trimming shortened V by 3 bases and J by 3 bases, and 18 bases separated the two germline ends. As concerns this clonotype: Its antigen is still unknown.

Each CDR3 protein is one row after TCRdb ran MiXCR on the 5' RACE reads. The table has about 470,000 distinct CDR3 sequences, around 24% seen once. Another study also made use of these data, one on T cells expressing NK-cell markers. That report notes: Whether expanded NKG2C+ T cell clones were HCMV-specific remained unclear.

V usage is TRBV7-2 and J usage is TRBJ2-7; D is perhaps TRBD1 or TRBD2 (6 bases each). The source material was CD4+ T cells sorted from blood. The clonotype originates from a woman between 18 and 29 years old in good health. The CDR3 region is CASSFRGVLRNYEQYF. The DNA of the CDR3 is TGTGCCAGCAGCTTTAGGGGGGTTTTGCGGAACTACGAGCAGTACTTC.